This T cell receptor beta chain is drawn from a study of T-cell reconstitution after alpha-beta-depleted transplantation in children. Unique molecular identifiers were used in preparing the TCRbeta library. TCRdb independently ran MiXCR on the PCR reads; one entry per CDR3 protein. The table lists approximately 520,000 distinct CDR3 sequences, around a third of them singletons. V lost 1 base, J lost 7 bases, and 10 bases lay in between. This CDR3 contains 13 residues. The germline V gene encodes CDR1 SGHTA and CDR2 FQGNSA. This clonotype originated in a human donor who donated a stem cell graft to a child with aplastic anemia. Material: PBMCs from the stem cell graft donor, obtained from the stem cell graft. V is TRBV7-2 and J is TRBJ2-5; a possible D gene is TRBD2 (6 bases). The CDR3 spells CASSLGGRGTQYF. CDR3 coding DNA: TGTGCCAGCAGCTTAGGAGGGCGGGGGACCCAGTACTTC.